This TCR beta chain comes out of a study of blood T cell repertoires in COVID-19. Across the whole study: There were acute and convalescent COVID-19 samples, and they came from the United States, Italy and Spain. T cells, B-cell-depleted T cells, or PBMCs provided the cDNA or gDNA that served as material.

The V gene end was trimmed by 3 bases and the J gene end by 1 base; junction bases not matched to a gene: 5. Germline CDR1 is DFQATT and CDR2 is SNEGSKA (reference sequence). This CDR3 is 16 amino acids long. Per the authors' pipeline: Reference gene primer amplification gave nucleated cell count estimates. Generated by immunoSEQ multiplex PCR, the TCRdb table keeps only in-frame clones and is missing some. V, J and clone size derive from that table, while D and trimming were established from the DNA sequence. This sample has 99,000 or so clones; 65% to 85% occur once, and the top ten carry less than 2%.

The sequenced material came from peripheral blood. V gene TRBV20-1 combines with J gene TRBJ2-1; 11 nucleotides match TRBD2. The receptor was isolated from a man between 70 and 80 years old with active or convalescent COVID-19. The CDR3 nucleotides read TGCAGTGCTAGTAACCTAGCGGGGGGTTCCTACAATGAGCAGTTCTTC. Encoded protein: CSASNLAGGSYNEQFF.